These 6 T cell receptor beta chains were sequenced from one sample in a study of T cell responses to AZD1222 COVID-19 vaccine. TCRdb keeps only in-frame clones here, not all; method: immunoSEQ multiplex PCR. Of 150,000 to 170,000 clones detected, roughly nine tenths appear once; the ten largest clones hold 5.5%. The source material was peripheral blood, sampled on day 0 of MenACWY control vaccination. All receptors come from an adult in good health.

This clone was found a few times. The chain carries TRBV5-1 and TRBJ2-7, with 7 bases lining up with TRBD2. Germline V gene lookup returns CDR1 SGHRS and CDR2 YFSETQ. This CDR3 is built from 15 residues. Losses at the gene ends were 0 bases for V and 3 bases for J; bases not matched to a gene: 6. The CDR3 sequence: CASSLAPGGSYEQYF. Written as DNA, the CDR3 is TGCGCCAGCAGCTTGGCCCCGGGAGGAAGCTACGAGCAGTACTTC.

This clone was found a few times. The chain couples TRBV10-3 to TRBJ2-1, with 9 bases aligning to TRBD1. The germline CDR1 and CDR2 sequences are ENHRY and SYGVKD. CDR3 length equals 15 residues. The trim removed 5 bases at V and 7 bases at J, leaving 9 bases unmatched. CDR3 sequence: CAISRRTGASNEQFF. The CDR3 nucleotides read TGTGCCATCAGTCGTCGGACAGGGGCTAGTAATGAGCAGTTCTTC.

The chain employs TRBV2 and TRBJ1-3; no firm D call. V was cut by 4 bases and J by 2 bases, with 12 bases left in between. CDR3 length: 15 residues. Germline values: CDR1 SNHLY, CDR2 FYNNEI. This chain's CDR3 is CASSVQKVPGNTIYF. CDR3 coding DNA: TGTGCCAGCAGTGTACAGAAAGTGCCTGGAAACACCATATATTTT.

The V and J genes are TRBV5-5 and TRBJ2-7; D is ambiguous. From germline, CDR1 is SGHKS and CDR2 YYEKEE (reference sequence). This CDR3 has 15 amino acids. V lost 2 bases and J 2 bases, leaving 14 bases between the germline ends. The CDR3 sequence: CASSFPGTGAYEQYF. The CDR3 DNA sequence: TGTGCCAGCAGCTTCCCGGGCACTGGGGCCTACGAGCAGTACTTC.

The chain couples TRBV19 to TRBJ1-1, with D maybe TRBD1 (5 bases). Germline CDR1 LNHDA, CDR2 SQIVND (reference sequence). The V end was cut by 5 bases, the J end by 0 bases, with 10 bases between. CDR3 length: 14 amino acids. Here the CDR3 reads CASSLGTVNTEAFF. Written as DNA, the CDR3 is TGTGCCAGTAGTCTGGGGACGGTGAACACTGAAGCTTTCTTT.

The genes are TRBV12-3 or TRBV12-4 and TRBJ2-3; no definite D call. Trimming stripped 1 base from V and 5 bases from J, with 7 bases between. The CDR3 is 13 amino acids. CDR3 residues: CASSLEIGDTQYF. CDR3 bases: TGTGCCAGCAGTTTAGAAATTGGAGATACGCAGTATTTT.